The 28 T cell receptor beta chains reported below all come from one sample, sequenced in a study of T cell responses to AZD1222 COVID-19 vaccine. Clones were sequenced by immunoSEQ multiplex PCR, and TCRdb holds only the in-frame ones, with some missing. The table records 70,000 to 100,000 clones, 92% of them present only once. Sample: peripheral blood, taken 28 days after the second AZD1222 dose. These receptors originate from an adult who received the AZD1222 COVID-19 vaccine.

This clone has only one observation. The J gene is TRBJ1-4, the V gene TRBV6-5, with no clear D. CDR1 and CDR2 from the germline V gene are MNHEY and SVGAGI. The germline V and J ends were trimmed by 6 bases and 5 bases, with 10 bases remaining between them. CDR3 length equals 13 residues. The CDR3 DNA sequence: TGTGCCAGCAGCCGCACCCGCAATGAAAAACTGTTTTTT. Amino acids: CASSRTRNEKLFF.

V and J are TRBV5-1 and TRBJ1-1, with 8 bases lining up with TRBD1. The CDR3 covers 13 residues. The V gene's germline CDR1 is SGHRS and CDR2 YFSETQ. V lost 2 bases, J lost 5 bases, and 2 bases stayed unmatched. CDR3 sequence: CASSFDRGTEAFF. As DNA, the CDR3 is TGCGCCAGCAGCTTTGACAGGGGAACTGAAGCTTTCTTT.

This clone was seen only a few times. The chain combines TRBV6-1 with TRBJ1-5; weak D call: TRBD1 (5 bases). Trimming left V 3 bases short and J 4 bases short, with 19 bases between. From germline, CDR1 is MNHNS and CDR2 SASEGT. The CDR3 has 17 amino acids. This CDR3 reads CASSDPDRGLWNQPQHF. DNA of the CDR3: TGTGCCAGCAGTGATCCCGACCGGGGCCTATGGAATCAGCCCCAGCATTTT.

CDR3 sequence reads: CASSLQGGASYEQYF. The CDR3 DNA is TGTGCCAGCAGCCTCCAAGGGGGGGCCTCCTACGAGCAGTACTTC. This chain links TRBV7-2 with TRBJ2-7; TRBD2 might be the D (7 bases). This CDR3 comprises 15 residues. Germline V CDR1 and CDR2: SGHTA, FQGNSA. V was clipped by 5 bases and J by 0 bases, with 14 bases between them.

V and J are TRBV7-2 and TRBJ1-6, with D unresolved. Trimming took 8 bases from V and 3 from J, leaving 17 bases between them. Germline CDR1 SGHTA, CDR2 FQGNSA. The CDR3 spans 16 residues. The CDR3 region is CASGERPGFYNSPLHF. The DNA of the CDR3 is TGTGCCAGCGGGGAGAGACCAGGATTCTATAATTCACCCCTCCACTTT.

The chain uses TRBV11-2 and TRBJ1-1; no firm D call. Germline CDR1 reads SGHAT; CDR2 reads FQNNGV. With 3 bases removed from V and 0 bases from J, the gap between germline ends came to 8 bases. The CDR3 has 14 residues. CDR3 amino acids: CASSFRVMNTEAFF. In DNA, the CDR3 is TGTGCCAGCAGCTTTAGGGTCATGAACACTGAAGCTTTCTTT.

J is TRBJ1-6 and V is TRBV5-1; 10 nucleotides align to TRBD1. V was pared by 0 bases and J by 6 bases, with 3 bases of the junction left unmatched. Per germline, CDR1 SGHRS and CDR2 YFSETQ. The CDR3 totals 16 residues. This CDR3 reads CASSLAGDRGNSPLHF. CDR3 nucleotides: TGCGCCAGCAGCTTGGCCGGGGACAGGGGTAATTCACCCCTCCACTTT.

This chain joins TRBV15 and TRBJ1-6; D uncertain. With 3 bases removed from V and 6 bases from J, the gap between germline ends came to 12 bases. Germline V gene sequence: CDR1 LNHNV, CDR2 YYDKDF (reference sequence). The CDR3 is 15 amino acids. For the CDR3, the DNA is TGTGCCACCAGCAGGGTTACGAGTGCTAATTCACCCCTCCACTTT. Its translation is CATSRVTSANSPLHF.

V and J are TRBV19 and TRBJ2-3; D remains unclear. V was clipped by 4 bases and J by 6 bases, with 11 bases between them. The CDR3 spans 13 residues. CDR1 and CDR2 (germline): LNHDA, SQIVND (reference sequence). CDR3 loop: CASSTTIGDTQYF. CDR3 in DNA: TGTGCCAGTAGTACGACGATCGGGGATACGCAGTATTTT.

The rearrangement uses TRBV27 and TRBJ1-1; 7 bases are a match to TRBD1. CDR3 size: 16 residues. Trimming removed 4 bases from V and 0 bases from J; junction bases left unmatched: 8. Germline-derived CDR1 and CDR2 are MNHEY and SMNVEV (reference sequence). The CDR3 DNA is TGTGCCAGCAGTTCGGACCAGGGGGACGTGAACACTGAAGCTTTCTTT. Amino acid sequence: CASSSDQGDVNTEAFF.

DNA for the CDR3: TGTGCCAGCTCACCGGACGTCTCCGGCTCCTACGAGCAGTACTTC. It yields the protein CASSPDVSGSYEQYF. This chain connects TRBV18 to TRBJ2-7, with D uncertain. Germline CDR1 reads KGHSH; CDR2 reads LQKENI. This CDR3 spans 15 amino acids. Trimming removed 3 bases at V and 0 bases at J, with 12 bases between. Combining the CDR3 with reference TRBV18 and TRBJ2-7 gives the whole variable domain NAGVMQNPRHLVRRRGQEARLRCSPMKGHSHVYWYRQLPEEGLKFMVYLQKENIIDESGMPKERFSAEFPKEGPSILRIQQVVRGDSAAYFCASSPDVSGSYEQYFGPGTRLTVT.

In this sample, this clone turned up a few times. The rearrangement uses TRBV18 and TRBJ1-5, with 9 bases lining up with TRBD1. The CDR3 has 15 amino acids. With V trimmed by 4 bases and J by 3 bases, 4 bases remained unmatched. Looked up from germline, CDR1 is KGHSH and CDR2 is LQKENI. CDR3 coding DNA: TGTGCCAGCTCACGCGGACAGGGGATCAATCAGCCCCAGCATTTT. The encoded protein is CASSRGQGINQPQHF. The full variable domain, rest sourced from reference TRBV18 and TRBJ1-5, is NAGVMQNPRHLVRRRGQEARLRCSPMKGHSHVYWYRQLPEEGLKFMVYLQKENIIDESGMPKERFSAEFPKEGPSILRIQQVVRGDSAAYFCASSRGQGINQPQHFGDGTRLSIL.

V usage is TRBV19 and J usage is TRBJ2-3; D is perhaps TRBD1 (6 bases). Trimming shortened V by 5 bases and J by 6 bases, and 12 bases separated the two germline ends. This CDR3 is 13 amino acids long. CDR1 is LNHDA, CDR2 SQIVND, per germline (reference sequence). CDR3 sequence reads: CASSPRGEDTQYF. DNA for the CDR3: TGTGCCAGTAGTCCCAGGGGTGAGGATACGCAGTATTTT. The whole variable domain, remainder taken from reference TRBV19 and TRBJ2-3, is DGGITQSPKYLFRKEGQNVTLSCEQNLNHDAMYWYRQDPGQGLRLIYYSQIVNDFQKGDIAEGYSVSREKKESFPLTVTSAQKNPTAFYLCASSPRGEDTQYFGPGTRLTVL.

The chain couples TRBV5-4 to TRBJ2-7; D remains ambiguous. Germline CDR1 SGHNT, CDR2 YYREEE (reference sequence). The CDR3 consists of 11 residues. V lost 4 bases and J lost 3, with 5 bases in between. The DNA for the CDR3 is TGTGCCAGCAGCAACCACTACGAGCAGTACTTC. Protein product: CASSNHYEQYF.

The V call is TRBV6-4, the J call TRBJ2-3; 8 bases agree with TRBD2. The germline V gene encodes CDR1 MRHNA and CDR2 SNTAGT. With 3 bases clipped from V and 1 base from J, the junction kept 0 bases outside the gene matches. The CDR3 consists of 14 residues. CDR3 sequence: CASSERGGTDTQYF. DNA for the CDR3: TGTGCCAGCAGTGAGCGGGGGGGCACAGATACGCAGTATTTT.

This chain links TRBV4-3 with TRBJ1-5, with D possibly matching TRBD1 (5 bases). The ends were cut back, 0 bases at V and 6 bases at J, with 9 bases in the middle. Germline CDR1 reads LGHNA; CDR2 reads YSLEER. There are 14 residues in the CDR3. CDR3 in DNA: TGCGCCAGCAGCCAAGATAGGGGATTTCAGCCCCAGCATTTT. Residues: CASSQDRGFQPQHF.

This chain uses TRBV19 with TRBJ1-5; possible D gene TRBD1, 5 bases. This CDR3 has 15 amino acids. Per germline, CDR1 LNHDA and CDR2 SQIVND (reference sequence). V was shortened by 10 bases and J by 0 bases, with 16 bases between the two germline ends. The CDR3 DNA is TGTGCCACCCAAAGGGCAGGGCCTAGCAATCAGCCCCAGCATTTT. Its translation is CATQRAGPSNQPQHF.

The gene calls are TRBV2 and TRBJ1-1; 7 bases fit TRBD1. Germline CDR1 reads SNHLY; CDR2 reads FYNNEI. This CDR3 is built from 15 residues. V gave up 8 bases and J gave up 0 bases; unmatched junction bases: 9. The CDR3 DNA follows: TGTGCCAGCTTGACAGGGCCTGCCATGAACACTGAAGCTTTCTTT. Translation gives CASLTGPAMNTEAFF.

The V call is TRBV7-3, the J call TRBJ2-6, with a possible D match to TRBD2 (5 bases). This CDR3 has 16 amino acids. In germline, CDR1 is SGHTA, CDR2 FQGTGA. Trimming removed 1 base at V and 9 bases at J, with 16 bases between. Here the CDR3 reads CASSLKSPGAVNVLTF. The CDR3 DNA is TGTGCCAGCAGCTTAAAGTCCCCAGGAGCGGTCAACGTCCTGACTTTC.

There are a few counts of this clone. The genes are TRBV11-2 and TRBJ2-1; D gene unclear. V was pared by 7 bases and J by 7 bases, with 8 bases between. This CDR3 is 11 amino acids long. In germline, CDR1 is SGHAT, CDR2 FQNNGV. The CDR3 loop is CASTKHNEQFF. The CDR3 DNA is TGTGCCAGCACCAAACATAATGAGCAGTTCTTC.

The chain couples TRBV5-5 to TRBJ1-1, with D unclear. CDR3 length: 14 amino acids. Trimming removed 4 bases at V and 5 bases at J, with 15 bases between. Germline V lookup: CDR1 SGHKS, CDR2 YYEKEE (reference sequence). The CDR3 coding sequence is TGTGCCAGCAGCCCCCCCCTATTGAGGACTGAAGCTTTCTTT. Its translation: CASSPPLLRTEAFF.

The gene calls are TRBV13 and TRBJ2-5, with D possibly being TRBD1 (7 bases). CDR1 and CDR2 from the germline V gene are PRHDT and FYEKMQ (reference sequence). The CDR3 is 14 residues long. The ends were cut back, 3 bases at V and 5 bases at J, with 13 bases in the middle. The CDR3, as DNA: TGTGCCAGCAGCTTGGGCAGGGGGGATGAGACCCAGTACTTC. As protein: CASSLGRGDETQYF.

The gene calls are TRBV14 and TRBJ1-1; possible D gene TRBD1, 5 bases. Trimming took off 4 bases at V and 4 bases at J, with 13 bases between the two ends. Germline lookup yields CDR1 SGHDN and CDR2 FVKESK. The CDR3 loop spans 14 amino acids. CDR3 DNA: TGTGCCAGCAGCCCCCAGGGACGGGGCACTGAAGCTTTCTTT. Protein sequence: CASSPQGRGTEAFF. Based on the CDR3 plus reference TRBV14 and TRBJ1-1, the full variable domain is EAGVTQFPSHSVIEKGQTVTLRCDPISGHDNLYWYRRVMGKEIKFLLHFVKESKQDESGMPNNRFLAERTGGTYSTLKVQPAELEDSGVYFCASSPQGRGTEAFFGQGTRLTVV.

The sample holds a few counts of this clone. V and J are TRBV7-2 and TRBJ1-5, with unresolved D. Trimming took off 1 base at V and 10 bases at J, with 11 bases between the two ends. This CDR3 comprises 13 residues. Germline V gives CDR1 SGHTA, CDR2 FQGNSA. The CDR3 DNA sequence: TGTGCCAGCAGCTTAGGACTTTCGGGCCCCCAGCATTTT. This encodes CASSLGLSGPQHF.

This clone has just a few counts. The chain uses TRBV4-1 and TRBJ1-6; D is possibly TRBD1 (5 bases). Germline CDR1 MGHRA, CDR2 YSYEKL. Trimming pared 1 base from V and 7 bases from J, leaving 11 bases between. There are 15 residues in the CDR3. The chain's CDR3 is CASSQVPEGNSPLHF. CDR3 nucleotide sequence: TGCGCCAGCAGCCAAGTGCCGGAGGGGAATTCACCCCTCCACTTT.

The rearrangement uses TRBV5-6 and TRBJ1-5; the match to TRBD1 covers 7 bases. Germline V gene lookup returns CDR1 SGHDT and CDR2 YYEEEE. The CDR3 has 16 amino acids. V lost 6 bases and J lost 1; bases outside the gene matches: 10. The CDR3 is CASTTQGGGSNQPQHF. The CDR3 nucleotides are TGTGCCAGCACCACCCAGGGGGGAGGGAGCAATCAGCCCCAGCATTTT.

The chain recombines TRBV6-5 with TRBJ1-1; D is uncertain. With 0 bases removed from V and 2 bases from J, the gap between germline ends came to 10 bases. The CDR3 has 15 amino acids. The germline V gene encodes CDR1 MNHEY and CDR2 SVGAGI. The CDR3 reads CASSYSPSKNTEAFF. Here the CDR3 DNA reads TGTGCCAGCAGTTACTCGCCGTCGAAAAACACTGAAGCTTTCTTT.

Here the CDR3 reads CAISESTGFGYTF. CDR3 nucleotide sequence: TGTGCCATCAGCGAGAGTACGGGGTTTGGCTACACCTTC. The chain employs TRBV10-3 and TRBJ1-2, with D unclear. Germline CDR1 reads ENHRY; CDR2 reads SYGVKD. The CDR3 length is 13 residues. Trimming took 6 bases from V and 7 from J, leaving 15 bases between them.